These 32 T cell receptor beta chains originate from one sample sequenced in a study of T cells in Graves' hyperthyroidism and ophthalmopathy. Amplified TCR beta CDR3 regions came from RNA transcripts. First-round RT-PCR targeting the TCR CDR3 was performed with the HTBI primer set. In TCRdb, the multiplex PCR reads were re-called with MiXCR into one record per CDR3 protein. The table has 450,000 to 650,000 distinct CDR3 sequences, around 14% seen once. Material: blood. The receptors come from a woman younger than 30 with Graves' ophthalmopathy.

This clonotype has at least ten counts. This sequence joins TRBV12-3 or TRBV12-4 and TRBJ2-7, with TRBD1 matching 9 bases. This CDR3 is built from 14 residues. The J segment lost 3 bases and the V segment lost 3 bases, leaving 3 bases of the junction unmatched. In nucleotides, the CDR3 is TGTGCCAGCAGTTTTGGGGGACAGGGCTACGAGCAGTACTTC. Translated: CASSFGGQGYEQYF.

This clonotype was seen at least ten times. The chain carries TRBV12-3 or TRBV12-4 and TRBJ2-1; 8 bases line up with TRBD1. V lost 4 bases and J lost 0; bases outside the gene matches: 8. The CDR3 extends over 17 amino acids. The CDR3 DNA follows: TGTGCCAGCAGTTCGCCTGGACAGGGCTACTCCTACAATGAGCAGTTCTTC. It encodes CASSSPGQGYSYNEQFF.

This clonotype was found many times. The rearrangement joins TRBV7-3 to TRBJ2-2; a weak D match, TRBD1 (6 bases). The CDR3 loop spans 17 amino acids. Trimming cost V 6 bases and J 4 bases, with 21 bases left between them. Germline values: CDR1 SGHTA, CDR2 FQGTGA. CDR3: CASSSNREMSLTGELFF. The CDR3 nucleotides read TGTGCCAGCAGTTCTAACAGGGAAATGAGTCTCACCGGGGAGCTGTTTTTT. Together with reference TRBV7-3 and TRBJ2-2, the CDR3 gives the full variable domain: GAGVSQTPSNKVTEKGKYVELRCDPISGHTALYWYRQSLGQGPEFLIYFQGTGAADDSGLPNDRFFAVRPEGSVSTLKIQRTERGDSAVYLCASSSNREMSLTGELFFGEGSRLTVL.

This clonotype was seen only a few times. The rearrangement uses TRBV10-3 and TRBJ2-7; no firm D call. Looked up from germline, CDR1 is ENHRY and CDR2 is SYGVKD. Between the trimmed V and J ends, which lost 8 bases and 3 bases, there was a span of 8 bases. The CDR3 runs to 11 residues. The CDR3: CAIGDGYEQYF. CDR3 bases: TGTGCCATCGGCGACGGCTACGAGCAGTACTTC.

This clonotype came up many times. The V gene is TRBV24-1, the J gene TRBJ2-1; 7 bases are shared with TRBD1. Germline V CDR1 and CDR2: KGHDR, SFDVKD. Unmatched junction bases numbered 10, after V lost 5 bases and J lost 7 bases. CDR3 length: 15 amino acids. CDR3 coding DNA: TGTGCCACCAGTGTCCCGACAGGGTTGGTGAATGAGCAGTTCTTC. It yields the protein CATSVPTGLVNEQFF.

This clonotype has a count of ten or more. V gene TRBV19 combines with J gene TRBJ1-1, with D uncertain. From germline, CDR1 is LNHDA and CDR2 SQIVND (reference sequence). The V end was cut by 2 bases, the J end by 1 base, with 11 bases between. The CDR3 spans 15 residues. CDR3 loop: CASSILGRTNTEAFF. The CDR3 DNA sequence: TGTGCCAGTAGTATACTGGGCCGAACGAACACTGAAGCTTTCTTT.

DNA for the CDR3: TGCAGTGCTAGAGGTGGGGACAGGGGGACAGATACGCAGTATTTT. This codes for CSARGGDRGTDTQYF. This chain links TRBV20-1 with TRBJ2-3; TRBD1 agrees at 11 bases. Germline CDR1 DFQATT, CDR2 SNEGSKA (reference sequence). Germline trimming cut 1 base from V and 3 bases from J; bases unmatched to any gene: 3. This CDR3 comprises 15 residues.

This clonotype was seen repeatedly, ten times or more. V and J are TRBV12-3 or TRBV12-4 and TRBJ1-2; 8 bases fit TRBD1. This CDR3 spans 14 amino acids. V gave up 6 bases and J gave up 4 bases; unmatched junction bases: 7. This chain's CDR3 is CASSLRGLGYGYTF. CDR3 DNA: TGTGCCAGCAGCCTCAGGGGGCTCGGCTATGGCTACACCTTC.

The chain uses TRBV6-5 and TRBJ2-7; maybe TRBD2 (6 bases). V lost 1 base to trimming and J lost 5 bases, with 15 bases between them. This CDR3 has 15 amino acids. CDR1 and CDR2 (germline): MNHEY, SVGAGI. The DNA for the CDR3 is TGTGCCAGCAGTTACTTTAGCGGACTTTCAAACGAGCAGTACTTC. The encoded protein is CASSYFSGLSNEQYF.

This clonotype was observed many times. The genes are TRBV7-3 and TRBJ2-1, with 9 bases fitting TRBD2. The ends lost 6 bases at V and 6 bases at J; junction bases unmatched: 15. The germline gives CDR1 SGHTA, CDR2 FQGTGA. The CDR3 totals 17 residues. CDR3: CASSDFPSGKGFNEQFF. CDR3 DNA sequence: TGTGCCAGCAGTGATTTCCCTAGCGGGAAGGGTTTCAATGAGCAGTTCTTC.

On this clonotype itself: A single base separates this from a much larger clone, so it may be a read error. V gene TRBV11-1 combines with J gene TRBJ2-7; TRBD1 might be the D (5 bases). Trimming cost V 5 bases and J 5 bases, with 13 bases left between them. The germline V gene has CDR1 SGHAT and CDR2 FQDESV (reference sequence). The CDR3 contains 13 residues. The CDR3 is CASSLDKGNEQYF. The CDR3 coding sequence is TGTGCCAGCAGCCTGGACAAGGGGAACGAGCAGTACTTC.

The chain links TRBV7-8 to TRBJ2-3, with D perhaps TRBD2 (5 bases). The CDR3 consists of 15 residues. The V gene lost 5 bases and the J gene lost 6 bases, with 18 bases spanning the gap. The germline CDR1 and CDR2 sequences are SGHVS and FQNEAQ. The CDR3 nucleotides are TGTGCCAGCAGCCCCCGGGGTCCCTCAGCGGATACGCAGTATTTT. This encodes CASSPRGPSADTQYF.

This clonotype appeared many times. This chain uses TRBV28 with TRBJ2-7; D is uncertain. Germline assignment: CDR1 MDHEN and CDR2 SYDVKM. CDR3 length: 12 residues. Trimming removed 3 bases from V and 4 bases from J, with 7 bases in between. CDR3 region: CASSFMEYEQYF. For the CDR3, the DNA is TGTGCCAGCAGTTTTATGGAATACGAGCAGTACTTC.

This clonotype occurred a few times. This chain uses TRBV12-3 or TRBV12-4 with TRBJ1-2; 12 bases fit TRBD1. J was trimmed by 7 bases and V by 8 bases; bases with no gene match: 8. CDR3 length: 14 residues. The CDR3 region is CASAPGTGGRGYTF. CDR3 nucleotides: TGTGCCAGCGCGCCCGGGACAGGGGGCCGTGGCTACACCTTC.

The chain joins TRBV6-5 to TRBJ1-5, with a weak D call TRBD1 (5 bases). This CDR3 is built from 18 residues. CDR1 MNHEY and CDR2 SVGAGI come from the germline V gene. Trimming removed 0 bases from V and 7 bases from J, with 22 bases in between. The CDR3 DNA is TGTGCCAGCAGTTACTCGAAAGGCCGGCCGGGGGGGAGCCAGCCCCAGCATTTT. It codes for CASSYSKGRPGGSQPQHF.

This clonotype was detected only a few times. The V and J genes are TRBV11-2 and TRBJ1-3, with TRBD1 identical over 11 bases. V was clipped by 3 bases and J by 3 bases; unmatched bases: 4. CDR3 length: 16 amino acids. CDR1 SGHAT and CDR2 FQNNGV come from the germline V gene. The CDR3 is CASSLGQGGLGNTIYF. The CDR3 DNA sequence: TGTGCCAGCAGCTTGGGACAGGGGGGCCTTGGAAACACCATATATTTT.

Many counts were recorded for this clonotype. This chain joins TRBV29-1 and TRBJ2-1; TRBD2 matches at 11 bases. The CDR3 has 14 residues. Germline loops: CDR1 SQVTM, CDR2 ANQGSEA. J was trimmed by 3 bases and V by 7 bases; bases with no gene match: 5. The CDR3 spells CSAGTSGLYNEQFF. In DNA form, the CDR3 reads TGCAGCGCCGGGACTAGCGGACTCTACAATGAGCAGTTCTTC.

This clonotype appeared many times. The J gene is TRBJ1-4, the V gene TRBV11-3, with 7 positions matching TRBD1. V gave up 5 bases and J gave up 5 bases; unmatched junction bases: 8. Germline V lookup: CDR1 SGHNT, CDR2 YENEEA. CDR3 size: 15 residues. The CDR3 DNA sequence: TGTGCCAGCAGCAGAACAGTACAGGGGAATGAAAAACTGTTTTTT. As protein: CASSRTVQGNEKLFF.

The rearrangement links TRBV11-2 to TRBJ2-5, with 9 positions matching TRBD1. The ends lost 4 bases at V and 5 bases at J; junction bases unmatched: 5. The CDR3 has 14 amino acids. Germline V gives CDR1 SGHAT, CDR2 FQNNGV. CDR3 amino acids: CASSSYRGPETQYF. The DNA for the CDR3 is TGTGCCAGCAGCTCGTACAGGGGGCCGGAGACCCAGTACTTC. The full variable domain, completed using reference TRBV11-2 and TRBJ2-5, is EAGVAQSPRYKIIEKRQSVAFWCNPISGHATLYWYQQILGQGPKLLIQFQNNGVVDDSQLPKDRFSAERLKGVDSTLKIQPAKLEDSAVYLCASSSYRGPETQYFGPGTRLLVL.

The rearrangement uses TRBV9 and TRBJ2-4; TRBD2 matches at 7 bases. Per germline, CDR1 SGDLS and CDR2 YYNGEE. J was trimmed by 9 bases and V by 0 bases; bases with no gene match: 3. This CDR3 is built from 13 residues. CDR3 sequence reads: CASSVGGGGIQYF. DNA of the CDR3: TGTGCCAGCAGCGTAGGAGGCGGGGGCATTCAGTACTTC. Full variable domain (missing parts from reference TRBV9 and TRBJ2-4): DSGVTQTPKHLITATGQRVTLRCSPRSGDLSVYWYQQSLDQGLQFLIQYYNGEERAKGNILERFSAQQFPDLHSELNLSSLELGDSALYFCASSVGGGGIQYFGAGTRLSVL.

This clonotype was counted at least ten times. CDR3 DNA sequence: TGTGCCAGCACTACAACACCCCAGGGGGCGCAGGGTGAAGCTTTCTTT. Translating it yields CASTTTPQGAQGEAFF. This rearrangement joins TRBV27 to TRBJ1-1, with 8 bases aligning to TRBD1. Germline lookup yields CDR1 MNHEY and CDR2 SMNVEV (reference sequence). The length of the CDR3 is 16 residues. V gave up 7 bases and J gave up 7 bases; unmatched junction bases: 17.

In its sample, this clonotype was seen many times. The V gene is TRBV12-3 or TRBV12-4, the J gene TRBJ2-2, with 10 bases lining up with TRBD2. The CDR3 is 16 residues long. V shed 5 bases and J 1 base; nucleotides not matched to a gene: 4. The CDR3 nucleotides are TGTGCCAGCAGTCCTATAGCGGGAGGGAACACCGGGGAGCTGTTTTTT. Protein sequence: CASSPIAGGNTGELFF.

The CDR3 coding sequence is TGTGCCAGCAGCTTAATTAGTGGGACAGGGGAGACTGAAGCTTTCTTT. Its protein is CASSLISGTGETEAFF. The rearrangement uses TRBV7-2 and TRBJ1-1; 10 bases agree with TRBD1. The V segment lost 2 bases and the J segment 5 bases; nucleotides outside the gene matches: 8. The CDR3 loop spans 16 amino acids. CDR1 and CDR2 (germline): SGHTA, FQGNSA.

This clonotype was seen more than once but under ten times. In nucleotides, the CDR3 is TGTGCCTGGAGTGGTCGGGGACTAGCGGGAGTGGCAGATACGCAGTATTTT. Encoded protein: CAWSGRGLAGVADTQYF. V usage is TRBV30 and J usage is TRBJ2-3; 14 nucleotides match TRBD2. Losses at the gene ends were 1 base for V and 4 bases for J; bases not matched to a gene: 7. The CDR3 loop spans 17 amino acids. The germline CDR1 and CDR2 sequences are GTSNPN and SVGIG (reference sequence).

This clonotype came up many times. The genes are TRBV19 and TRBJ1-1; 7 bases line up with TRBD1. V was pared by 3 bases and J by 1 base, with 14 bases of the junction left unmatched. Germline loops: CDR1 LNHDA, CDR2 SQIVND (reference sequence). CDR3 length: 18 amino acids. The DNA for the CDR3 is TGTGCCAGTAGTATTGGCTTTGACAGGGTAAAAAGGAACACTGAAGCTTTCTTT. It encodes CASSIGFDRVKRNTEAFF.

This clonotype showed up many times. This chain uses TRBV29-1 with TRBJ2-1; the match to TRBD1 covers 9 bases. The junction had 3 bases not matched to a gene; V was cut back by 4 bases and J by 14 bases. The CDR3 has 10 amino acids. From germline, CDR1 is SQVTM and CDR2 ANQGSEA. The CDR3 DNA follows: TGCAGCGTTGGGGACAGGGAGGAGTTCTTC. It translates to CSVGDREEFF.

In its sample, this clonotype was seen many times. The gene calls are TRBV7-2 and TRBJ1-2; D call uncertain. This CDR3 comprises 13 residues. The germline V gene has CDR1 SGHTA and CDR2 FQGNSA. V lost 5 bases to trimming and J lost 1 base, with 8 bases between them. CDR3 sequence: CASSPGNNYGYTF. The CDR3, as DNA: TGTGCCAGCAGCCCCGGGAATAACTATGGCTACACCTTC. Complete variable domain (other parts from reference TRBV7-2 and TRBJ1-2): GAGVSQSPSNKVTEKGKDVELRCDPISGHTALYWYRQSLGQGLEFLIYFQGNSAPDKSGLPSDRFSAERTGGSVSTLTIQRTQQEDSAVYLCASSPGNNYGYTFGSGTRLTVV.

This clonotype was detected ten times or more. This chain uses TRBV12-5 with TRBJ1-5; 7 nucleotides align to TRBD1. Germline assignment: CDR1 LGHNT and CDR2 FRNRAP. The J segment lost 0 bases and the V segment lost 5 bases, leaving 16 bases of the junction unmatched. The CDR3 consists of 19 residues. The CDR3 bases are TGTGCTAGTGGTCTACCTCGCCCAGGGGGACACAATAGCAATCAGCCCCAGCATTTT. This sequence encodes CASGLPRPGGHNSNQPQHF.

The CDR3: CAWTTGTSGGWGETQYF. DNA of the CDR3: TGTGCCTGGACCACCGGGACTAGCGGGGGATGGGGAGAGACCCAGTACTTC. The chain combines TRBV30 with TRBJ2-5, with TRBD2 identical over 14 bases. Germline lookup yields CDR1 GTSNPN and CDR2 SVGIG (reference sequence). The CDR3 is 17 amino acids. The trim removed 4 bases at V and 4 bases at J, leaving 11 bases unmatched.

V gene TRBV11-2 combines with J gene TRBJ2-5; unclear D gene. The CDR3 length is 12 residues. Germline lookup yields CDR1 SGHAT and CDR2 FQNNGV. V was clipped by 6 bases and J by 5 bases, with 10 bases between them. CDR3 nucleotides: TGTGCCAGCAGTCCGTTGACGGAGACCCAGTACTTC. It specifies CASSPLTETQYF.

A few counts support this clonotype. The chain couples TRBV20-1 to TRBJ2-1; 8 nucleotides line up with TRBD2. Germline V CDR1 and CDR2: DFQATT, SNEGSKA (reference sequence). With V trimmed by 0 bases and J by 8 bases, 12 bases remained unmatched. This CDR3 has 16 residues. The CDR3 loop is CSARDLPGTRGYEQFF. The DNA of the CDR3 is TGCAGTGCTAGAGATCTTCCCGGGACTAGGGGCTATGAGCAGTTCTTC.

This clonotype was seen repeatedly, ten times or more. CDR3 sequence (DNA): TGTGCCAGCAGTCCCCCCTGGGACAGCGGGAGGACCTACGAGCAGTACTTC. This sequence encodes CASSPPWDSGRTYEQYF. The chain employs TRBV12-3 or TRBV12-4 and TRBJ2-7; TRBD2 agrees at 9 bases. V shed 5 bases, J shed 2 bases, and the junction held 13 bases outside the gene matches. The CDR3 consists of 17 residues.